The 27 T cell receptor beta chains below come from one sample, sequenced in a study of T cell clonotyping in hematopoietic cell transplantation. Measured with immunoSEQ multiplex PCR; TCRdb has only the in-frame clones, and not every one. The repertoire holds roughly 15,000 clones, 75% to 90% seen once, with 2.7% in the top ten. The sample comprised peripheral blood mononuclear cells. Every receptor here comes from a man aged 50-59 years in good health. Some clones in this sample may be carry-over from other donors' samples.

This chain joins TRBV29-1 and TRBJ1-1; TRBD1 is a possible D gene (5 bases). This CDR3 spans 14 amino acids. The V end was cut by 1 base, the J end by 5 bases, with 14 bases between. Germline values: CDR1 SQVTM, CDR2 ANQGSEA. The DNA of the CDR3 is TGCAGCGTTGAAGCAATCCGGGGGAGGACTGAAGCTTTCTTT. Its translation: CSVEAIRGRTEAFF.

V gene TRBV5-1 combines with J gene TRBJ1-3, with a tentative D call TRBD1 (6 bases). Germline CDR1 is SGHRS and CDR2 is YFSETQ. This CDR3 spans 14 amino acids. V was pared by 1 base and J by 2 bases, with 7 bases between. CDR3 DNA: TGCGCCAGCAGCTTGTCAGGGGCTGGAAACACCATATATTTT. Translated: CASSLSGAGNTIYF.

V is TRBV5-1 and J is TRBJ1-2, with TRBD1 as a possible D gene (5 bases). CDR3 length equals 13 residues. CDR1 and CDR2 (germline): SGHRS, YFSETQ. The V end was cut by 2 bases, the J end by 4 bases, with 9 bases between. The CDR3 region has the DNA TGCGCCAGCAGCTTCGGGGGAAGCTATGGCTACACCTTC. Translated: CASSFGGSYGYTF.

The chain carries TRBV4-1 and TRBJ2-6; D remains ambiguous. Germline CDR1 is MGHRA and CDR2 is YSYEKL. The length of the CDR3 is 16 residues. Trimming removed 4 bases from V and 0 bases from J, with 10 bases in between. The CDR3 loop is CASSPPRDSGANVLTF. DNA of the CDR3: TGCGCCAGCAGCCCGCCGCGCGACTCTGGGGCCAACGTCCTGACTTTC.

The rearrangement joins TRBV4-1 to TRBJ1-6; D not certain. The V end was cut by 4 bases, the J end by 9 bases, with 10 bases between. From germline, CDR1 is MGHRA and CDR2 YSYEKL. There are 13 residues in the CDR3. CDR3 in amino acids: CASSPRGFSPLHF. The CDR3 region has the DNA TGCGCCAGCAGCCCCCGAGGGTTTTCACCCCTCCACTTT.

The chain carries TRBV29-1 and TRBJ2-7; D remains unclear. The V gene's germline CDR1 is SQVTM and CDR2 ANQGSEA. The CDR3 has 15 residues. Trimming took 3 bases from V and 4 from J, leaving 19 bases between them. Written as DNA, the CDR3 is TGCAGCGTTGAGGTCGGGTCCTTGAACCGTTACGAGCAGTACTTC. It is translated as CSVEVGSLNRYEQYF.

The chain links TRBV4-1 to TRBJ1-1; D is unresolved. Germline CDR1 is MGHRA and CDR2 is YSYEKL. The CDR3 is 16 residues long. V dropped 2 bases and J dropped 7 bases, with 20 bases sitting between them. The DNA for the CDR3 is TGCGCCAGCAGCCAATGGCGAGGGTTGTCGGGCGATGAAGCTTTCTTT. This translates into CASSQWRGLSGDEAFF.

The chain links TRBV6-1 to TRBJ2-7, with 12 bases aligning to TRBD2. Germline assignment: CDR1 MNHNS and CDR2 SASEGT. This CDR3 has 14 residues. V lost 8 bases, J lost 5 bases, and 7 bases stayed unmatched. In DNA, the CDR3 is TGTGCCAGCCGGGCTAGCGGGGGGGCCAACGAGCAGTACTTC. As protein: CASRASGGANEQYF.

The J gene is TRBJ2-7, the V gene TRBV28, with D possibly matching TRBD2 (6 bases). This CDR3 region has 18 residues. Germline CDR1 is MDHEN and CDR2 is SYDVKM. Between the trimmed V and J ends, which lost 1 base and 1 base, there was a span of 20 bases. CDR3 DNA sequence: TGTGCCAGCAGTTTATCGTTCTTCGCGAGTGGAGGGTCCTACGAGCAGTACTTC. Its protein product is CASSLSFFASGGSYEQYF. Drawing the rest from reference TRBV28 and TRBJ2-7, the complete variable domain is DVKVTQSSRYLVKRTGEKVFLECVQDMDHENMFWYRQDPGLGLRLIYFSYDVKMKEKGDIPEGYSVSREKKERFSLILESASTNQTSMYLCASSLSFFASGGSYEQYFGPGTRLTVT.

This chain connects TRBV7-2 to TRBJ1-1, with 9 nucleotides matching TRBD1. The V segment lost 5 bases and the J segment 1 base; nucleotides outside the gene matches: 5. The CDR3 length is 15 residues. Germline V gives CDR1 SGHTA, CDR2 FQGNSA. The CDR3: CASSTTGGANTEAFF. For the CDR3, the DNA is TGTGCCAGCAGCACGACAGGGGGTGCGAACACTGAAGCTTTCTTT.

The CDR3 DNA sequence: TGCGCCAGCAGCCAAGCGGGCGGTCCCGGTGTCTACACCTTC. Translated, it gives CASSQAGGPGVYTF. The chain uses TRBV4-3 and TRBJ1-2; no reliable D call. Trimming pared 1 base from V and 10 bases from J, leaving 16 bases between. The CDR3 runs 14 residues. Germline assignment: CDR1 LGHNA and CDR2 YSLEER.

The chain employs TRBV11-2 and TRBJ1-1, with D maybe TRBD1 (6 bases). The CDR3 extends over 15 amino acids. CDR1 and CDR2 (germline): SGHAT, FQNNGV. Trimming stripped 6 bases from V and 1 base from J, with 15 bases between. This chain's CDR3 is CASRLTDSANTEAFF. CDR3 DNA: TGTGCCAGCAGACTTACGGACAGCGCGAACACTGAAGCTTTCTTT.

The V call is TRBV2, the J call TRBJ2-7; D call uncertain. V lost 7 bases, J lost 2 bases, and 15 bases lay in between. Germline V gene data show CDR1 as SNHLY and CDR2 as FYNNEI. The CDR3 is made up of 14 amino acids. CDR3 sequence: CASTSGRNTYEQYF. The DNA for the CDR3 is TGTGCCAGCACTTCGGGCAGAAATACCTACGAGCAGTACTTC. Full variable domain (remainder filled in from reference TRBV2 and TRBJ2-7): EPEVTQTPSHQVTQMGQEVILRCVPISNHLYFYWYRQILGQKVEFLVSFYNNEISEKSEIFDDQFSVERPDGSNFTLKIRSTKLEDSAMYFCASTSGRNTYEQYFGPGTRLTVT.

This clone was recorded only once. The chain recombines TRBV29-1 with TRBJ1-2; D gene ambiguous. V was shortened by 5 bases and J by 6 bases, with 13 bases between the two germline ends. The CDR3 has 12 residues. The germline V gene encodes CDR1 SQVTM and CDR2 ANQGSEA. CDR3 region: CSVRSQEDGYTF. The CDR3 bases are TGCAGCGTTCGTTCGCAGGAAGATGGCTACACCTTC. The complete variable domain, with remaining parts taken from reference TRBV29-1 and TRBJ1-2, reads SAVISQKPSRDICQRGTSLTIQCQVDSQVTMMFWYRQQPGQSLTLIATANQGSEATYESGFVIDKFPISRPNLTFSTLTVSNMSPEDSSIYLCSVRSQEDGYTFGSGTRLTVV.

In this sample, this clone turned up once. The rearrangement uses TRBV30 and TRBJ1-6; no reliable D call. Germline CDR1 reads GTSNPN; CDR2 reads SVGIG (reference sequence). The V end lost 0 bases, the J end lost 8 bases, and 11 bases lay between the germline ends. This CDR3 is 14 amino acids long. CDR3 in DNA: TGTGCCTGGAGTGTACATGGGGTTGATTCACCCCTCCACTTT. Translated: CAWSVHGVDSPLHF. The variable domain in full, with the rest retrieved from reference TRBV30 and TRBJ1-6, is SQTIHQWPATLVQPVGSPLSLECTVEGTSNPNLYWYRQAAGRGLQLLFYSVGIGQISSEVPQNLSASRPQDRQFILSSKKLLLSDSGFYLCAWSVHGVDSPLHFGNGTRLTVT.

This clone was detected only a few times. The genes are TRBV21-1 and TRBJ1-1; the DNA was not used to check the table's D call, TRBD1. TRBV21-1 is an annotated pseudogene. This CDR3 region has 13 residues. This CDR3 reads CASSLQVYTEAFF. CDR3 DNA sequence: TGTGCCAGCAGCCTACAGGTTTACACTGAAGCTTTCTTT.

The CDR3 loop reads CAWRDGLRRGYEAFF. The CDR3 bases are TGTGCCTGGAGGGACGGGCTCCGGCGGGGATATGAAGCTTTCTTT. The chain couples TRBV30 to TRBJ1-1; D remains unclear. The CDR3 is 15 residues long. The germline V and J ends were trimmed by 3 bases and 7 bases, with 21 bases remaining between them. Germline CDR1 reads GTSNPN; CDR2 reads SVGIG (reference sequence).

The V call is TRBV7-8, the J call TRBJ1-2; TRBD1 matches 11 bases. This CDR3 has 15 amino acids. J lost 4 bases, V lost 5 bases, and 6 bases had no gene match. Germline lookup yields CDR1 SGHVS and CDR2 FQNEAQ. CDR3 bases: TGTGCCAGCAGCCCGGACAGGGGGCGCGGCTATGGCTACACCTTC. Amino acid sequence: CASSPDRGRGYGYTF.

The chain combines TRBV29-1 with TRBJ2-5, with 8 bases lining up with TRBD1. With V trimmed by 1 base and J by 6 bases, 7 bases remained unmatched. Germline CDR1 and CDR2: SQVTM and ANQGSEA. There are 14 residues in the CDR3. CDR3 coding DNA: TGCAGCGTTGAAGTTACCCGGGACAGGAAGACCCAGTACTTC. This translates into CSVEVTRDRKTQYF.

The chain is built from TRBV11-3 and TRBJ2-7, with D possibly TRBD1 on 6 matching bases. Germline CDR1 is SGHNT and CDR2 is YENEEA. CDR3 size: 14 residues. V was trimmed by 5 bases and J by 6 bases, leaving 17 bases between them. CDR3 region: CASSPPTGEIEQYF. In nucleotides, the CDR3 is TGTGCCAGCAGCCCCCCGACAGGTGAGATCGAGCAGTACTTC.

The chain links TRBV30 to TRBJ1-5; TRBD1 aligns across 7 bases. The V gene's germline CDR1 is GTSNPN and CDR2 SVGIG (reference sequence). The CDR3 loop spans 15 amino acids. With V trimmed by 1 base and J by 2 bases, 5 bases remained unmatched. The CDR3 region is CAWSGTGLGNQPQHF. In DNA form, the CDR3 reads TGTGCCTGGAGTGGGACAGGCCTAGGCAATCAGCCCCAGCATTTT.

The chain is built from TRBV6-6 and TRBJ1-2, with 7 bases identical to TRBD1. CDR3 length: 15 amino acids. The germline V gene encodes CDR1 MNHNY and CDR2 SVGAGI (reference sequence). V lost 6 bases and J lost 4; bases outside the gene matches: 11. DNA of the CDR3: TGTGCCAGCAGGCGACAGGGTTGGGGAAGCTATGGCTACACCTTC. Encoded protein: CASRRQGWGSYGYTF.

CDR3 DNA: TGTGCCAGCAGCATATCAGGGGGCTCTAATTCACCCCTCCACTTT. This sequence encodes CASSISGGSNSPLHF. The chain carries TRBV7-2 and TRBJ1-6, with 8 bases lining up with TRBD1. Germline CDR1 is SGHTA and CDR2 is FQGNSA. This CDR3 has 15 amino acids. With V trimmed by 5 bases and J by 6 bases, 6 bases remained unmatched.

The chain uses TRBV27 and TRBJ1-6; D unclear. Germline CDR1 MNHEY, CDR2 SMNVEV (reference sequence). The CDR3 runs 14 residues. Trimming stripped 3 bases from V and 8 bases from J, with 11 bases between. The CDR3 nucleotides read TGTGCCAGCAGTTTCACGGCGACTTATTCACCCCTCCACTTT. Its translation: CASSFTATYSPLHF.

This sequence joins TRBV6-1 and TRBJ2-1; D may correspond to TRBD1 or TRBD2 (5 bases each). V gave up 4 bases and J gave up 11 bases, with 12 bases separating them. This CDR3 has 12 residues. Germline values: CDR1 MNHNS, CDR2 SASEGT. In DNA, the CDR3 is TGTGCCAGCAGTGGGGGAGCAGGGAAGCAGTTCTTC. Amino acid sequence: CASSGGAGKQFF.

This chain joins TRBV9 and TRBJ2-5; D may correspond to TRBD1 or TRBD2 (5 bases each). CDR3 length: 14 amino acids. Trimming took off 0 bases at V and 2 bases at J, with 8 bases between the two ends. Per the germline V gene, CDR1 is SGDLS and CDR2 is YYNGEE. The CDR3 here is CASSVGGRQETQYF. In DNA form, the CDR3 reads TGTGCCAGCAGCGTAGGGGGACGGCAAGAGACCCAGTACTTC.

This clone was counted only a few times. The V call is TRBV4-3, the J call TRBJ1-1, with 7 bases aligning to TRBD1. The CDR3 has 19 residues. V lost 3 bases and J lost 0; bases outside the gene matches: 16. Germline CDR1 and CDR2: LGHNA and YSLEER. The chain's CDR3 is CASSQGPGPRGPLNTEAFF. The DNA for the CDR3 is TGCGCCAGCAGCCAGGGTCCCGGGCCTAGGGGGCCCCTGAACACTGAAGCTTTCTTT.